This is a list of T cell receptor beta chains from one sample in a study of spatial heterogeneity in lung cancer. TCRdb re-analysed the 5' RACE reads in MiXCR, keeping a single row per CDR3 protein. The sample includes fewer than 55,000 distinct CDR3 sequences, 6.5% to 8% of them seen just once. The specimen comprised PBMCs, sampled at surgery. Every receptor here comes from a female donor with early-stage non-small cell lung cancer. The CDR3 runs from the conserved cysteine through the conserved F or W.

>TRBV12-3/TRBV12-4
CASRGGAGTEAFF
>TRBV30
CAWNVGDRDQPQHF
>TRBV7-8
CASSPGRGSGELFF
>TRBV3-1
CASSPAGGGNGYTF
>TRBV4-2
CASSQEGLAGVEQYF
>TRBV7-2
CASTSLAGGSGGELFF
>TRBV3-1
CASSLGLAGNQETQYF
>TRBV7-8
CASSLDRAANTEAFF
>TRBV20-1
CSARDRDSGGAWPDTQYF
>TRBV29-1
CSVEFGVDRNTEAFF
>TRBV29-1
CGGMNTEAFF
>TRBV7-9
CASSSPGTANYGYTF
>TRBV11-1
CASSRAGQYEQYF
>TRBV7-2
CASSSYARVYNSPLHF
>TRBV20-1
CSARVAGGLRYNEQFF
>TRBV7-2
CASTPGRVETQYF
>TRBV6-6
CASSFGTTWETQYF
>TRBV5-1
CASSLNTRQGSSPLHF
>TRBV7-9
CASSSRTGREQYF
>TRBV20-1
CSASGRLSSYNEQFF
>TRBV7-8
CASSLGGRAKSPLHF
>TRBV4-2
CASSQDLGGFQPQHF
>TRBV7-8
CASSLGRRYTGELFF
>TRBV5-6
CASSSPGVPDTQYF
>TRBV2
CASRKGNNSPLHF
>TRBV11-2
CASSSLTSGAGETQYF
>TRBV20-1
CSARDGRRETF
>TRBV19
CASSEDLGKSGGYTF
>TRBV6-2/TRBV6-3
CASSSAWDRGLETQYF
>TRBV11-2
CASSFYVGVAGTNEQFF
>TRBV7-8
CASSFSTSGYNEQFF
>TRBV7-2
CASSFTSGGFRDTQYF
>TRBV20-1
CSARDGGAGTEAFF
>TRBV7-9
CASSFGTPVQETQYF
>TRBV20-1
CSARKWSGTGQSF
>TRBV21-1
CASSHPTGKESPLHF
>TRBV6-2/TRBV6-3
CASSYSPPSGLYNEQFF
>TRBV7-9
CASSPRQALHQETQYF
>TRBV25-1
CASSDAGGGTGELFF
>TRBV12-3/TRBV12-4
CASRKDLEAFF
>TRBV20-1
CSARVRGGTDTQYF
>TRBV4-3
CASSQDGPGQETQYF
>TRBV20-1
CSAPKGQGAMETQYF
>TRBV7-6
CASSLVAGTEAFF
>TRBV27
CASSQTSSFNEQFF
>TRBV2
CASSEEWNTEAFF
>TRBV6-2/TRBV6-3
CASSPPADETQYF
>TRBV6-6
CASSLVIGEQYF
>TRBV30
CAWNRGRGQETQYF